The T cell receptor (beta chain) described here comes from a study of T cells in Graves' hyperthyroidism and ophthalmopathy. Whole-study findings and limits: In blood, most of the thyroid clonotypes expanded above 0.001 were also present.

The V gene's germline CDR1 is MNHNS and CDR2 SASEGT. The ends were cut back, 1 base at V and 5 bases at J, with 11 bases in the middle. This CDR3 spans 14 amino acids. Not enrolled were patients with uncontrolled infection, other autoimmune disease, pregnancy or lactation. Researchers took RNA transcripts and amplified the TCR beta CDR3 regions from them. TCR CDR3 underwent first-round RT-PCR with the HTBI primer set. Each CDR3 protein is one row after TCRdb ran MiXCR on the multiplex PCR reads. Seen here are some 700,000 distinct CDR3 sequences, around 16% observed once, and the top ten hold 15%. Worth noting for this clonotype: Its specificity is not known. A read error may explain this, as a much larger clone is one base away.

The chain combines TRBV6-1 with TRBJ1-1; D is undetermined. The sequenced sample was blood. The sequence derives from a man aged 45 to 65 with Graves' hyperthyroidism. The CDR3 loop reads CASSEVSGSTEAFF. DNA for the CDR3: TGTGCCAGCAGTGAAGTATCAGGTTCTACTGAAGCTTTCTTT.